This T cell receptor beta chain is from a study of T cell responses to AZD1222 COVID-19 vaccine. Many counts were recorded for this clone. The target antigen is unknown. The assay was immunoSEQ multiplex PCR, and TCRdb's table has in-frame clones only and misses some. The table shows roughly 100,000 clones, with about 91% occurring only once. Broader study findings: Among AZD1222 vaccinees, only six were seropositive at baseline.

This TCR came from an adult in good health. Sequenced material: peripheral blood, taken on day 0 of AZD1222 vaccination.

The CDR3 sequence: CASSAGTSGETQYF. The CDR3 coding sequence is TGTGCCAGCAGCGCCGGGACTAGTGGGGAGACCCAGTACTTC. The rearrangement joins TRBV2 to TRBJ2-5; 8 positions match TRBD2. Germline V gene sequence: CDR1 SNHLY, CDR2 FYNNEI. J lost 5 bases, V lost 6 bases, and 8 bases had no gene match. The CDR3 is 14 residues long. The full variable domain, with the rest looked up from reference TRBV2 and TRBJ2-5, is EPEVTQTPSHQVTQMGQEVILRCVPISNHLYFYWYRQILGQKVEFLVSFYNNEISEKSEIFDDQFSVERPDGSNFTLKIRSTKLEDSAMYFCASSAGTSGETQYFGPGTRLLVL.